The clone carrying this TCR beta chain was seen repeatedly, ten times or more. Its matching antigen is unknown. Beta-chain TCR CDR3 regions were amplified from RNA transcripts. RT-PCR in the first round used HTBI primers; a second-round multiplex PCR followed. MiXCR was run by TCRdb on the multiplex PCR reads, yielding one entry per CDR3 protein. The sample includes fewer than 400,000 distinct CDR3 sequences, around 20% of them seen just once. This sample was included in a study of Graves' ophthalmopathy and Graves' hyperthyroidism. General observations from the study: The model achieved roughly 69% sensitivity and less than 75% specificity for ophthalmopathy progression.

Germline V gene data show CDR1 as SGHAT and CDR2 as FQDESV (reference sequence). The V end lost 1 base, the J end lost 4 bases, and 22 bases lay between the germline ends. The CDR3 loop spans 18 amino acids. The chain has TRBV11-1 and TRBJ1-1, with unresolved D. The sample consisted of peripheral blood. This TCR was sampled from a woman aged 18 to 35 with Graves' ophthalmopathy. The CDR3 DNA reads TGTGCCAGCAGCTTAGTAGGTGGGAGGGAGGGATGGAGCACTGAAGCTTTCTTT. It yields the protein CASSLVGGREGWSTEAFF. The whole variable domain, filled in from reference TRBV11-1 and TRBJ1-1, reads EAEVAQSPRYKITEKSQAVAFWCDPISGHATLYWYRQILGQGPELLVQFQDESVVDDSQLPKDRFSAERLKGVDSTLKIQPAELGDSAMYLCASSLVGGREGWSTEAFFGQGTRLTVV.